These T cell receptor beta chains were read from a single sample in a study of T cells in Graves' hyperthyroidism and ophthalmopathy. TCRdb reprocessed the multiplex PCR reads via MiXCR and lists one record per CDR3 protein. The sample has around 600,000 distinct CDR3 sequences; 15% to 18% are singletons. Material for sequencing was blood. All receptors derive from a young woman with Graves' hyperthyroidism. CDR3s include the opening cysteine and the closing phenylalanine or tryptophan. Each record gives: clone size, J gene, V gene, D gene, CDR3 protein, CDR3 DNA. D genes are given only for firm matches. Size is omitted from some rows. Given values are once, few, many or a class for expanded clones.

clone size: .; J gene: TRBJ2-7; V gene: TRBV20-1; D gene: .; CDR3 protein: CSGGTPYEQYF; CDR3 DNA: TGCAGTGGAGGGACCCCTTACGAGCAGTACTTC
clone size: many; J gene: TRBJ2-7; V gene: TRBV12-3/TRBV12-4; D gene: TRBD1; CDR3 protein: CASSFDRGYEQYF; CDR3 DNA: TGTGCCAGCAGCTTCGACAGGGGCTACGAGCAGTACTTC
clone size: .; J gene: TRBJ1-1; V gene: TRBV6-2/TRBV6-3; D gene: .; CDR3 protein: CASSWGSRNTEAFF; CDR3 DNA: TGTGCCAGCAGTTGGGGCAGCCGAAACACTGAAGCTTTCTTT
clone size: many; J gene: TRBJ2-7; V gene: TRBV10-3; D gene: TRBD2; CDR3 protein: CAISGTSGTSSGPYEQYF; CDR3 DNA: TGTGCCATCAGCGGGACTAGCGGGACTTCAAGTGGCCCCTACGAGCAGTACTTC
clone size: many; J gene: TRBJ2-2; V gene: TRBV20-1; D gene: TRBD2; CDR3 protein: CSAIGTSGTTGELFF; CDR3 DNA: TGCAGTGCTATCGGGACTAGCGGGACTACCGGGGAGCTGTTTTTT
clone size: many; J gene: TRBJ2-1; V gene: TRBV7-9; D gene: .; CDR3 protein: CASSPPGAPYNEQFF; CDR3 DNA: TGTGCCAGCAGCCCGCCAGGGGCTCCCTACAATGAGCAGTTCTTC
clone size: few; J gene: TRBJ1-2; V gene: TRBV29-1; D gene: .; CDR3 protein: CSVEAPASHGYTF; CDR3 DNA: TGCAGCGTTGAAGCGCCCGCTAGCCATGGCTACACCTTC
clone size: .; J gene: TRBJ2-1; V gene: TRBV7-9; D gene: .; CDR3 protein: CASSVDSEAYNEQFF; CDR3 DNA: TGTGCCAGCAGCGTCGACTCAGAGGCCTACAATGAGCAGTTCTTC
clone size: many; J gene: TRBJ1-1; V gene: TRBV20-1; D gene: .; CDR3 protein: CSARGGMDTEAFF; CDR3 DNA: TGCAGTGCGCGAGGGGGAATGGACACTGAAGCTTTCTTT
clone size: many; J gene: TRBJ2-7; V gene: TRBV5-1; D gene: TRBD1; CDR3 protein: CASSEDRAYEQYF; CDR3 DNA: TGCGCCAGCAGCGAGGACAGGGCCTACGAGCAGTACTTC
clone size: few; J gene: TRBJ1-3; V gene: TRBV18; D gene: .; CDR3 protein: CASSPAEGWGNTIYF; CDR3 DNA: TGTGCCAGCTCACCCGCCGAGGGGTGGGGAAACACCATATATTTT
clone size: .; J gene: TRBJ2-7; V gene: TRBV28; D gene: TRBD1; CDR3 protein: CASRRQGDYEQYF; CDR3 DNA: TGTGCCAGCAGGCGACAGGGCGACTACGAGCAGTACTTC
clone size: many; J gene: TRBJ2-5; V gene: TRBV5-6; D gene: .; CDR3 protein: CASSLRTPQETQYF; CDR3 DNA: TGTGCCAGCAGCTTACGGACACCTCAGGAGACCCAGTACTTC
clone size: many; J gene: TRBJ1-1; V gene: TRBV6-1; D gene: .; CDR3 protein: CASSRKGRLNTEAFF; CDR3 DNA: TGTGCCAGCAGCCGGAAAGGACGGCTGAACACTGAAGCTTTCTTT
clone size: many; J gene: TRBJ2-1; V gene: TRBV5-1; D gene: .; CDR3 protein: CASSSDGGPTYNEQFF; CDR3 DNA: TGCGCCAGCAGCTCAGACGGGGGTCCTACCTACAATGAGCAGTTCTTC
clone size: many; J gene: TRBJ2-7; V gene: TRBV3-1; D gene: .; CDR3 protein: CASSHHTGRSYEQYF; CDR3 DNA: TGTGCCAGCAGCCACCATACAGGGAGATCCTACGAGCAGTACTTC
clone size: .; J gene: TRBJ1-2; V gene: TRBV10-3; D gene: TRBD1; CDR3 protein: CAISAGTGVFGYTF; CDR3 DNA: TGTGCCATCAGCGCCGGGACAGGGGTATTCGGCTACACCTTC
clone size: many; J gene: TRBJ2-1; V gene: TRBV20-1; D gene: .; CDR3 protein: CSARDHTYNEQFF; CDR3 DNA: TGCAGTGCTAGAGATCACACCTACAATGAGCAGTTCTTC
clone size: many; J gene: TRBJ1-1; V gene: TRBV6-2/TRBV6-3; D gene: .; CDR3 protein: CASTEGGGTEAFF; CDR3 DNA: TGTGCCAGCACCGAAGGAGGGGGGACTGAAGCTTTCTTT
clone size: many; J gene: TRBJ2-1; V gene: TRBV28; D gene: .; CDR3 protein: CASSPKTYNEQFF; CDR3 DNA: TGTGCCAGCAGCCCCAAGACCTACAATGAGCAGTTCTTC